This entry lists 8 T cell receptor beta chains sequenced from one sample in a study of blood T cell repertoires in COVID-19. Sequencing used immunoSEQ multiplex PCR; TCRdb keeps in-frame clones, though not all of them. The profile shows 20,000 to 30,000 clones, about 91% of them singletons. Source material: peripheral blood. The receptors were sampled from a man in his sixties or seventies with acute or convalescent COVID-19.

The sample holds a few counts of this clone. J is TRBJ1-5 and V is TRBV3-1 (or the pseudogene TRBV3-2); D may be TRBD1 (6 bases). Germline V gene lookup returns CDR1 LGHDT and CDR2 YNNKEL (reference sequence). Deletions cut 1 base from V and 7 bases from J, with 14 bases between. The CDR3 runs 15 residues. The CDR3 loop reads CASSQGQEDEQPQHF. CDR3 nucleotide sequence: TGTGCCAGCAGCCAAGGACAGGAAGACGAACAGCCCCAGCATTTT.

The chain uses TRBV29-1 and TRBJ2-3, with D tentatively TRBD2 (6 bases). V shed 3 bases and J shed 6 bases, with 10 bases lying between them. Germline V gene sequence: CDR1 SQVTM, CDR2 ANQGSEA. This CDR3 comprises 12 residues. The CDR3 sequence: CSVDLLADTQYF. In nucleotides, the CDR3 is TGCAGCGTTGATCTCCTAGCGGATACGCAGTATTTT.

The J gene is TRBJ1-2, the V gene TRBV4-3; a weak D match, TRBD1 (6 bases). Germline V lookup: CDR1 LGHNA, CDR2 YSLEER. The V and J ends lost 3 bases and 5 bases respectively, with 16 bases between them. This CDR3 region has 15 residues. The chain's CDR3 is CASSQDPQGWYGYTF. The CDR3 region has the DNA TGCGCCAGCAGCCAGGACCCCCAGGGGTGGTATGGCTACACCTTC.

This chain uses TRBV27 with TRBJ1-1; 9 bases are a match to TRBD1. Unmatched junction bases numbered 8, after V lost 5 bases and J lost 4 bases. The CDR3 loop spans 15 amino acids. Germline V lookup: CDR1 MNHEY, CDR2 SMNVEV (reference sequence). The CDR3 sequence: CASSLQGALVTEAFF. The CDR3 nucleotides read TGTGCCAGCAGTCTACAGGGGGCGTTGGTCACTGAAGCTTTCTTT.

This rearrangement joins TRBV18 to TRBJ2-7; TRBD1 is a possible D gene (6 bases). This CDR3 spans 15 amino acids. Trimming removed 0 bases at V and 2 bases at J, with 11 bases between. Germline CDR1 reads KGHSH; CDR2 reads LQKENI. The CDR3 DNA reads TGTGCCAGCTCACCACCGTCCGACAGGACCTACGAGCAGTACTTC. As protein: CASSPPSDRTYEQYF.

This clone was observed a single time. The gene calls are TRBV9 and TRBJ2-6, with TRBD1 identical over 7 bases. Germline lookup yields CDR1 SGDLS and CDR2 YYNGEE. Trimming took 2 bases from V and 0 from J; bases not matched to a gene: 2. This CDR3 is built from 16 residues. The CDR3 sequence: CASSVRQGSGANVLTF. CDR3 nucleotides: TGTGCCAGCAGCGTGCGACAGGGCTCTGGGGCCAACGTCCTGACTTTC.

V gene TRBV29-1 combines with J gene TRBJ1-1; D gene uncertain. CDR1 is SQVTM, CDR2 ANQGSEA, per germline. This CDR3 contains 12 residues. V shed 4 bases and J shed 1 base, with 7 bases lying between them. This CDR3 reads CSVVSGNTEAFF. CDR3 sequence (DNA): TGCAGCGTTGTATCAGGGAACACTGAAGCTTTCTTT.

The chain uses TRBV2 and TRBJ1-1, with unresolved D. Between the trimmed V and J ends, which lost 0 bases and 6 bases, there was a span of 11 bases. CDR3 length: 14 amino acids. CDR1 and CDR2 from the germline V gene are SNHLY and FYNNEI. CDR3 in DNA: TGTGCCAGCAGTGAAGCGCGGGATCTGGCTGAAGCTTTCTTT. This gives the protein CASSEARDLAEAFF.